This paragraph covers one T cell receptor beta chain sequence. Antigen unknown. These data come from a study of OX40 agonist ivuxolimab in advanced cancers. The CDR3 contains 14 residues. Per the germline V gene, CDR1 is LNHDA and CDR2 is SQIVND (reference sequence). The V end lost 3 bases, the J end lost 2 bases, and 8 bases lay between the germline ends. Patients who had autoimmune disease history or got systemic immunosuppression were left out. Blood draws occurred at baseline, cycle 4 day 1, and cycle 7 day 1. Study conclusions and caveats: Nonresponders included some who also had low normalized T-cell clonal expansion. The CD4+ and CD8+ T cells in the blood had expanded clonally by week 6 at 0.1 to 3.0 mg/kg.

TCRdb's table, derived via immunoSEQ multiplex PCR, lists solely in-frame clones and lacks some. The sample holds 90,000 to 100,000 clones; roughly 89% are singletons and the top ten take approximately 0.3%. The chain combines TRBV19 with TRBJ1-5; D uncertain. The sequence came from an adult with an advanced solid tumor such as melanoma, head and neck, liver or kidney cancer. Source: CD4+ or CD8+ T cells sorted from blood, taken in a trial of the OX40 agonist ivuxolimab. Here the CDR3 reads CASSIKPGNQPQHF. CDR3 nucleotide sequence: TGTGCCAGTAGTATTAAACCAGGCAATCAGCCCCAGCATTTT.